Described below is a single T cell receptor beta chain sequence and its context. These data are taken from a study of blood T cell repertoires in COVID-19. Study as a whole: Sites across the United States, Italy and Spain contributed samples from acute and convalescent COVID-19. T cells, B-cell-depleted T cells, or PBMCs provided the cDNA or gDNA that served as material.

In the original workflow: Nucleated cell counts were estimated from reference gene primer amplification. Assay used: immunoSEQ multiplex PCR; TCRdb lists only in-frame clones, some missing. Clone size and the V and J calls come from that table; the DNA yielded D and trimming. The table lists 470,000 or so clones, more than 85% of them singletons. CDR1 and CDR2 from the germline V gene are SGHTS and YDEGEE. This CDR3 region has 15 residues. The V and J ends lost 4 bases and 1 base, in that order; junction bases with no gene match: 5. The V and J genes are TRBV5-8 and TRBJ2-3, with 8 bases lining up with TRBD1. The receptor was derived from a woman aged 30 to 39 with acute or convalescent COVID-19. The sample taken for sequencing was peripheral blood. Written as DNA, the CDR3 is TGTGCCAGCAGCATACAGGGGGTAGGCACAGATACGCAGTATTTT. Its protein product is CASSIQGVGTDTQYF.